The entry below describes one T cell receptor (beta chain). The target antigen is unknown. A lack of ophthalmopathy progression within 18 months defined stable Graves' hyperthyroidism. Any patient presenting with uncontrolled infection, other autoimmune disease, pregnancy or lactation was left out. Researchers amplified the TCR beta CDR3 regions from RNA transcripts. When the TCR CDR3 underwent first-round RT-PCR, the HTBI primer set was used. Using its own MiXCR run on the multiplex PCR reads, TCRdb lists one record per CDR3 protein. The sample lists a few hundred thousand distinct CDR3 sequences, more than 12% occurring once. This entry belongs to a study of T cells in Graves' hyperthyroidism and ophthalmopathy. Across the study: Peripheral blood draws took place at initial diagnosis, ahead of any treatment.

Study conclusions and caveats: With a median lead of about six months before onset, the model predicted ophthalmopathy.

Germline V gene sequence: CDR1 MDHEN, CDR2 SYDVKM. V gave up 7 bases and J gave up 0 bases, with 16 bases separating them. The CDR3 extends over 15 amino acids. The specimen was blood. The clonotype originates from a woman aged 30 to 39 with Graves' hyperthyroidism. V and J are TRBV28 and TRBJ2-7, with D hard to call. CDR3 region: CASTESRSSSYEQYF. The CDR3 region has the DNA TGTGCCAGCACCGAGAGCCGATCGAGCTCCTACGAGCAGTACTTC.